This TCR beta chain was retrieved from a study of shared clonotypes between healthy human individuals (TCRdb year 2020). About the study as a whole: Three men and two women, aged 18 to 49 years, made up the cohort. For each donor, CD4 naive and CD4 memory were each run on three plates, CD8 naive on two plates, and CD8 memory on one plate. To estimate repertoire size and how much clonotype sharing occurs between individuals, the study deeply sequenced the blood TCR repertoires of a handful of healthy adults. Different laboratories and diverse techniques were used to prepare libraries and sequence TCR repertoires, to increase sequencing depth and limit assay-specific biases. Leukapheresis yielded between about 0.85 and 10 billion PBMCs per donor. What the authors observed across the whole study: Compared with non-shared clonotypes, clonotypes shared by all four sorted-subset donors had higher generation probabilities. When four donors were compared, the shared fraction of clonotypes was around 5% for naive CD4, 3.5% to 4% for naive CD8, roughly 2.5% for memory CD4, and 0.35% to 0.4% for memory CD8. Naive subsets generally had larger estimated clonotype richness than memory subsets did. Rarefaction of sorted-subset datasets indicated incomplete sequencing despite the large sequencing depth. Based on pairwise subsampling, the degree of clonotype sharing among donors was expected to be affected by sequencing depth. The genetic and exposure-history diversity represented was limited by the small number of donors. Sampling was restricted to blood, and TCR repertoires in tissues likely differ from the TCR repertoires found in blood.

Worth noting for this clone: The target of this receptor is not known. Base qualities are not provided; no much larger clone lies one nucleotide away.

The CDR3 numbers 14 residues from cysteine through phenylalanine. Only the CDR3 region is kept as DNA, spanning 42 bases read in frame from base 1. According to the germline V gene, CDR1 reads SQVTM and CDR2 reads ANQGSEA. A distance of 15 bases separates the germline ends of V and J, which lose 3 bases and 6 bases respectively. TCR CDR3 regions were amplified from genomic DNA by multiplex PCR using the deep immunoSEQ assay. Extracted genomic DNA from each cell subset was spread evenly across all wells of several immunoSEQ 96-well plates, with each plate serving as a replicate. For sorted subsets, approximately 200 ng of genomic DNA, equivalent to 30,000 or so T cell genomes, went into each replicate PCR. Purified libraries were quantified with a Qubit 3.0 fluorometer, sized on a Bioanalyzer 2100, and re-quantified with the KAPA Library Quantification kit. A separate single-read 150-cycle Illumina NextSeq 550 flow cell was used to sequence each immunoSEQ 96-well plate. Processing in the source paper ran as follows. The immunoSEQ output contained only junctional sequences without quality scores, so filtering could not match that applied to full-length reads. To assign V/J genes and CDR3, sequences were annotated using PyIR, a Python wrapper for IgBLAST v1.9, with IMGT germline references. Any read was removed if the V/J assignment was weak (E-value above 1e-6), the CDR3 was missing, or the read contained stop codons, out-of-frame junctions, or ambiguous translated residues. V3J clonotypes were defined as sequences sharing an identical inferred V gene, J gene, and CDR3 amino acid sequence. Percentage overlap between repertoires was calculated by dividing the number of shared unique clonotypes by the size of the smaller repertoire. Repertoire richness was assessed with RTK rarefaction, the Chao1 estimator, and Recon v2.1 estimates of unobserved clonotypes. OLGA was used to compute generation probabilities for all TCRbeta clonotypes that the gDNA method yielded from a few donors. TCRdb re-hosts the immuneACCESS table, in-frame sequences only. Its copies lack some clones; in the studies checked, an unresolved V gene accounts for under half of them, and the cause for the rest is not known. V, J and clone size are those of that table, while D and trimming were read from the DNA. The sample table contains around 99,000 clones; only one count was recorded for 68% of them. The ten largest clones represent roughly 50% of the sample.

Healthy HIV-negative adults with no recently reported acute infections or vaccinations were included as donors. Every donor was a Caucasian adult residing in Nashville, Tennessee, USA. CD8 memory samples consisted of magnetically selected CD45RO+ cells combined with CCR7-negative CD45RA+ effector memory (TemRA) cells. Blood was collected by leukapheresis, and PBMCs were isolated by Ficoll-Histopaque density gradient centrifugation and then cryopreserved in liquid nitrogen vapor phase. Analytical flow cytometry was used to check the purity and quantity of every magnetically sorted T cell population. Genomic DNA was isolated from every sorted fraction and measured by UV absorbance on a Nanodrop 2000c.

This receptor chain uses TRBV29-1 and TRBJ2-4; the D gene assignment is ambiguous. The TCR sequence derives from a man aged 30 to 39 in good health. Sequencing was performed on memory CD8+ T cells sorted from blood. The label giving this sample's cell subset or site can be read as: CD45RO+ cells pooled with CCR7-negative TemRA cells. The DNA reads as follows: TGCAGCGTTGAGGTGGGCAGGAAGGGAAACATTCAGTACTTC. Its protein is CSVEVGRKGNIQYF.